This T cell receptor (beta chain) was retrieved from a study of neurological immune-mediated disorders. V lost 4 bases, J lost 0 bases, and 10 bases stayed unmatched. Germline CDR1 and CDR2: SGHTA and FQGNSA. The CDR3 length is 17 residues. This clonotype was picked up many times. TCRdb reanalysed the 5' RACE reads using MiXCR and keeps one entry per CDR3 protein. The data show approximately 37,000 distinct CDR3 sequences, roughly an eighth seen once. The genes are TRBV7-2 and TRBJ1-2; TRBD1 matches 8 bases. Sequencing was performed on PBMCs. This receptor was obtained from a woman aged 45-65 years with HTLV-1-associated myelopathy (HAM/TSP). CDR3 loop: CASSYRDRRHSNYGYTF. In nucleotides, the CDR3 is TGTGCCAGCAGCTATCGGGACAGGCGACACTCTAACTATGGCTACACCTTC.